The 30 T cell receptor beta chains listed next were all sequenced from one sample in a study of T cells in localized non-small cell lung cancer. The table came from immunoSEQ multiplex PCR; TCRdb's copy has only in-frame clones and leaves some out. The sample comprises roughly 90,000 clones, roughly 93% of which are singletons, and approximately 4% rests with the top ten. The source was PBMCs, collected before any cancer treatment. These TCRs come from a woman aged 35-75 years with stage II squamous cell lung carcinoma.

The rearrangement uses TRBV18 and TRBJ1-1; TRBD1 is a possible D gene (5 bases). Trimming took off 5 bases at V and 4 bases at J, with 17 bases between the two ends. CDR3 size: 15 residues. Germline V CDR1 and CDR2: KGHSH, LQKENI. This CDR3 reads CASSATGWRGTEAFF. The CDR3 DNA sequence: TGTGCCAGCTCAGCAACAGGTTGGAGGGGCACTGAAGCTTTCTTT.

The chain is built from TRBV5-4 and TRBJ1-2; TRBD1 agrees at 9 bases. CDR3 length: 13 residues. V lost 3 bases, J lost 3 bases, and 0 bases stayed unmatched. Germline V gene sequence: CDR1 SGHNT, CDR2 YYREEE (reference sequence). This CDR3 is CASSWDRDYGYTF. The CDR3 nucleotides read TGTGCCAGCAGCTGGGACAGGGACTATGGCTACACCTTC.

This clone showed up just once. This chain links TRBV6-5 with TRBJ2-7, with TRBD1 matching over 9 bases. Germline trimming cut 8 bases from V and 3 bases from J; bases unmatched to any gene: 11. The CDR3 runs to 15 residues. The germline gives CDR1 MNHEY, CDR2 SVGAGI. The CDR3: CASSSSGTGLYEQYF. CDR3 DNA sequence: TGTGCCAGCTCCTCTTCCGGGACAGGGCTCTACGAGCAGTACTTC.

This chain connects TRBV7-9 to TRBJ2-3, with 7 bases that match TRBD1. Germline CDR1 SEHNR, CDR2 FQNEAQ (reference sequence). V lost 5 bases to trimming and J lost 3 bases; unmatched junction nucleotides: 5. This CDR3 contains 14 residues. As DNA, the CDR3 is TGTGCCAGCAGCCAGACACAGGGGACAGATACGCAGTATTTT. It codes for CASSQTQGTDTQYF.

The J gene is TRBJ2-7, the V gene TRBV20-1; D is unclear. The CDR3 extends over 11 amino acids. Trimming cost V 3 bases and J 6 bases, with 9 bases left between them. Germline values: CDR1 DFQATT, CDR2 SNEGSKA (reference sequence). The CDR3 spells CSARVLTEQYF. DNA of the CDR3: TGCAGTGCTAGGGTACTAACCGAGCAGTACTTC.

The gene calls are TRBV10-1 and TRBJ2-7; no definite D call. Germline CDR1 reads WNHNN; CDR2 reads SYGVQD (reference sequence). V was shortened by 3 bases and J by 12 bases, with 15 bases between the two germline ends. CDR3 length: 12 amino acids. The CDR3 reads CASSDSLKGLYF. DNA of the CDR3: TGCGCCAGCAGTGATAGTCTAAAGGGTCTGTACTTC.

The chain is built from TRBV5-1 and TRBJ1-4; D call uncertain. The CDR3 has 13 amino acids. Germline V gene lookup returns CDR1 SGHRS and CDR2 YFSETQ. Between the trimmed V and J ends, which lost 3 bases and 8 bases, there was a span of 11 bases. The CDR3: CASSSFPREKLFF. The CDR3 DNA sequence: TGCGCCAGCAGCTCCTTCCCACGAGAAAAACTGTTTTTT.

This chain links TRBV29-1 with TRBJ1-3, with unresolved D. The germline V and J ends were trimmed by 7 bases and 0 bases, with 10 bases remaining between them. Germline V gene data show CDR1 as SQVTM and CDR2 as ANQGSEA. CDR3 length: 13 amino acids. CDR3: CSADGISGNTIYF. The CDR3 DNA follows: TGCAGCGCAGACGGGATCTCTGGAAACACCATATATTTT.

The chain joins TRBV28 to TRBJ2-1; D call uncertain. Per germline, CDR1 MDHEN and CDR2 SYDVKM. The CDR3 runs 11 residues. The V and J ends lost 3 bases and 6 bases respectively, with 3 bases between them. CDR3 region: CASSFRNEQFF. CDR3 nucleotide sequence: TGTGCCAGCAGTTTTCGCAATGAGCAGTTCTTC. The full variable domain, in which reference TRBV28 and TRBJ2-1 provide the parts outside the CDR3, is DVKVTQSSRYLVKRTGEKVFLECVQDMDHENMFWYRQDPGLGLRLIYFSYDVKMKEKGDIPEGYSVSREKKERFSLILESASTNQTSMYLCASSFRNEQFFGPGTRLTVL.

The chain links TRBV2 to TRBJ1-5; D is uncertain. Germline CDR1 SNHLY, CDR2 FYNNEI. V dropped 5 bases and J dropped 4 bases, with 12 bases sitting between them. This CDR3 has 14 amino acids. DNA of the CDR3: TGTGCCAGCAGTCGAGAGTCCTTAAATCAGCCCCAGCATTTT. Its protein is CASSRESLNQPQHF.

The chain employs TRBV6-5 and TRBJ2-2; no clear D gene. The CDR3 contains 10 residues. Germline V gives CDR1 MNHEY, CDR2 SVGAGI. V was clipped by 7 bases and J by 7 bases, with 4 bases between them. CDR3 bases: TGTGCCAGCACACGCGGGGAGCTGTTTTTT. It yields the protein CASTRGELFF.

The chain couples TRBV25-1 to TRBJ1-1; maybe TRBD1 (6 bases). V lost 8 bases to trimming and J lost 5 bases, with 15 bases between them. Per the germline V gene, CDR1 is MGHDK and CDR2 is SYGVNS. The CDR3 runs 13 residues. The CDR3 coding sequence is TGTGCCAGCGCGCCCTTCAGGGGTACTGAAGCTTTCTTT. Amino acids: CASAPFRGTEAFF.

This chain joins TRBV5-1 and TRBJ1-6, with 7 positions matching TRBD1. Germline lookup yields CDR1 SGHRS and CDR2 YFSETQ. This CDR3 contains 17 residues. After removal of 1 base from V and 5 bases from J, the junction contained 9 bases not matched to a gene. The CDR3 sequence is CASSLSQGVADNSPLHF. The CDR3 nucleotides read TGCGCCAGCAGCTTGTCCCAGGGGGTGGCCGATAATTCACCCCTCCACTTT. Supplemented by reference TRBV5-1 and TRBJ1-6, the full variable domain reads KAGVTQTPRYLIKTRGQQVTLSCSPISGHRSVSWYQQTPGQGLQFLFEYFSETQRNKGNFPGRFSGRQFSNSRSEMNVSTLELGDSALYLCASSLSQGVADNSPLHFGNGTRLTVT.

This clone was found once. J is TRBJ1-5 and V is TRBV28; 8 positions agree with TRBD1. This CDR3 spans 15 amino acids. Trimming cost V 6 bases and J 3 bases; bases outside gene matches: 7. The germline gives CDR1 MDHEN, CDR2 SYDVKM. This CDR3 is CASRQGDRSNQPQHF. CDR3 DNA sequence: TGTGCCAGCAGGCAGGGGGACAGGTCCAATCAGCCCCAGCATTTT.

Remarks on this clone: At one end the junction does not follow the germline gene, possibly because of a read error. The chain uses TRBV5-6 and TRBJ2-3; maybe TRBD1 (5 bases). CDR3 length equals 16 residues. CDR1 is SGHDT, CDR2 YYEEEE, per germline. The CDR3 coding sequence is TGTGCCAGCAGTTTGGACATAGGCCCAAAGGGGGATACGCAGTATTTT. Amino acid sequence: CASSLDIGPKGDTQYF.

This clone was found a few times. The chain couples TRBV6-1 to TRBJ1-2; D is unclear. The CDR3 runs 14 residues. V was pared by 7 bases and J by 0 bases, with 12 bases between. Germline V gene sequence: CDR1 MNHNS, CDR2 SASEGT. In nucleotides, the CDR3 is TGTGCCAGCATGAGACCCCCCCCTAACTATGGCTACACCTTC. As protein: CASMRPPPNYGYTF.

The rearrangement links TRBV11-2 to TRBJ1-1; the D is unclear. Germline V gene data show CDR1 as SGHAT and CDR2 as FQNNGV. Trimming shortened V by 1 base and J by 1 base, and 4 bases separated the two germline ends. The CDR3 has 13 residues. DNA of the CDR3: TGTGCCAGCAGCTTAGCGGAGAACACTGAAGCTTTCTTT. This encodes CASSLAENTEAFF.

The V gene is TRBV2, the J gene TRBJ2-5; tentative D call: TRBD1 (5 bases). Germline V lookup: CDR1 SNHLY, CDR2 FYNNEI. V dropped 9 bases and J dropped 4 bases, with 15 bases sitting between them. CDR3 length: 13 amino acids. DNA of the CDR3: TGTGCCAGGTCCCTTCGTCAGGGAGAGACCCAGTACTTC. Translation gives CARSLRQGETQYF.

This clone has a handful of counts. The chain joins TRBV6-5 to TRBJ1-2; possibly TRBD1 for D (6 bases). The CDR3 is 15 amino acids. In germline, CDR1 is MNHEY, CDR2 SVGAGI. The V and J ends lost 0 bases and 6 bases respectively, with 14 bases between them. CDR3 residues: CASSYSVAGTNGYTF. The DNA for the CDR3 is TGTGCCAGCAGTTACTCTGTCGCAGGGACAAATGGCTACACCTTC.

The rearrangement joins TRBV19 to TRBJ2-2; perhaps D is TRBD1 or TRBD2 (5 bases each). Germline CDR1 is LNHDA and CDR2 is SQIVND (reference sequence). Trimming removed 10 bases at V and 7 bases at J, with 16 bases between. There are 13 residues in the CDR3. The CDR3 loop reads CATRGQGIGELFF. DNA for the CDR3: TGTGCCACCAGAGGGCAGGGCATCGGGGAGCTGTTTTTT.

V and J are TRBV4-1 and TRBJ2-5; the match to TRBD1 covers 8 bases. The CDR3 runs 14 residues. The V and J ends lost 4 bases and 0 bases, in that order; junction bases with no gene match: 1. Germline loops: CDR1 MGHRA, CDR2 YSYEKL. The CDR3 is CASSPTGDQETQYF. The CDR3 DNA follows: TGCGCCAGCAGCCCGACAGGGGACCAAGAGACCCAGTACTTC.

This clone occurred a few times. The rearrangement uses TRBV21-1 and TRBJ1-1. TRBV21-1 is designated a pseudogene. The CDR3 sequence is 15 residues long. Written as DNA, the CDR3 is TGTGCCAGCAGCTCCCTTCGGAGAACCAACACTGAAGCTTTCTTT. Its translation: CASSSLRRTNTEAFF.

This sequence joins TRBV6-1 and TRBJ1-1, with TRBD1 as a possible D gene (5 bases). Germline-derived CDR1 and CDR2 are MNHNS and SASEGT. CDR3 length equals 12 residues. V was trimmed by 5 bases and J by 1 base, leaving 5 bases between them. CDR3 in DNA: TGTGCCAGCAGTAGGGGGAACACTGAAGCTTTCTTT. Amino acids: CASSRGNTEAFF.

The chain combines TRBV5-6 with TRBJ2-7, with D tentatively TRBD2 (7 bases). V lost 0 bases, J lost 3 bases, and 16 bases lay in between. CDR3 length: 16 amino acids. The germline gives CDR1 SGHDT, CDR2 YYEEEE. CDR3: CASSLVSWGGHYEQYF. DNA of the CDR3: TGTGCCAGCAGCTTGGTGAGCTGGGGGGGCCACTACGAGCAGTACTTC.

The DNA of the CDR3 is TGTGCTAGTGGTTTCTTCATGCTGGGACCAGGCGGGGCTGAAGCTTTCTTT. Protein product: CASGFFMLGPGGAEAFF. V usage is TRBV12-5 and J usage is TRBJ1-1; perhaps TRBD1 as D (5 bases). The CDR3 spans 17 residues. The V and J ends lost 3 bases and 6 bases respectively, with 23 bases between them. The germline V gene has CDR1 LGHNT and CDR2 FRNRAP.

The chain couples TRBV28 to TRBJ1-2, with TRBD1 matching 9 bases. CDR1 and CDR2 (germline): MDHEN, SYDVKM. The CDR3 length is 16 residues. V shed 1 base and J 5 bases; nucleotides not matched to a gene: 8. The CDR3 region has the DNA TGTGCCAGCAGTTTATTAAACGGACAGGGGAAATATGGCTACACCTTC. Translated: CASSLLNGQGKYGYTF.

CDR3 sequence reads: CASSERGVGNSPLHF. The CDR3 DNA follows: TGTGCCAGCAGTGAACGAGGGGTGGGTAATTCACCCCTCCACTTT. The rearrangement links TRBV6-1 to TRBJ1-6; the D gene is possibly TRBD1 (5 bases). The V end was cut by 2 bases, the J end by 6 bases, with 11 bases between. Germline CDR1 is MNHNS and CDR2 is SASEGT. This CDR3 has 15 amino acids.

This chain uses TRBV13 with TRBJ2-4, with D perhaps TRBD2 (6 bases). Trimming cost V 0 bases and J 2 bases, with 14 bases left between them. The CDR3 has 17 amino acids. Germline-derived CDR1 and CDR2 are PRHDT and FYEKMQ (reference sequence). The CDR3 region has the DNA TGTGCCAGCAGCTTAGGGGCCCTTAGCGGATCCAAAAACATTCAGTACTTC. It translates to CASSLGALSGSKNIQYF.

The chain couples TRBV29-1 to TRBJ1-4; perhaps TRBD1 as D (5 bases). CDR3 size: 14 residues. V was shortened by 0 bases and J by 7 bases, with 12 bases between the two germline ends. Per germline, CDR1 SQVTM and CDR2 ANQGSEA. For the CDR3, the DNA is TGCAGCGTTGAAGACAGGGCTGGGGGTGAAAAACTGTTTTTT. This codes for CSVEDRAGGEKLFF. Based on the CDR3 plus reference TRBV29-1 and TRBJ1-4, the full variable domain is SAVISQKPSRDICQRGTSLTIQCQVDSQVTMMFWYRQQPGQSLTLIATANQGSEATYESGFVIDKFPISRPNLTFSTLTVSNMSPEDSSIYLCSVEDRAGGEKLFFGSGTQLSVL.

The chain has TRBV10-2 and TRBJ1-1, with TRBD1 as a possible D gene (5 bases). The CDR3 covers 14 residues. Germline V CDR1 and CDR2: WSHSY, SAAADI. The V end lost 4 bases, the J end lost 1 base, and 10 bases lay between the germline ends. Written as DNA, the CDR3 is TGCGCCAGCAGTGCCACGGGGCAGAACACTGAAGCTTTCTTT. This sequence encodes CASSATGQNTEAFF.